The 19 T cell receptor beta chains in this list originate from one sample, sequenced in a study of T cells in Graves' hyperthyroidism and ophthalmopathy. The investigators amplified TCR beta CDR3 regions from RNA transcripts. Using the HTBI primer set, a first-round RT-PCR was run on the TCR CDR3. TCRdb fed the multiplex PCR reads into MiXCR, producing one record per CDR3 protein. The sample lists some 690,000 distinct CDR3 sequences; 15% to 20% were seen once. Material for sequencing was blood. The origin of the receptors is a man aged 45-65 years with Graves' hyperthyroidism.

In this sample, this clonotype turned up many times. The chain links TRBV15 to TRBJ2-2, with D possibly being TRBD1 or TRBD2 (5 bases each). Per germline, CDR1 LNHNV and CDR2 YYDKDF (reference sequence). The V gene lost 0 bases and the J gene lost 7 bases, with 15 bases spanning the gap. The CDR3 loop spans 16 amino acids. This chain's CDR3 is CATSRDGTGRGGELFF. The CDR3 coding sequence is TGTGCCACCAGCAGAGATGGAACAGGACGGGGCGGGGAGCTGTTTTTT.

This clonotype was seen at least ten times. The CDR3 sequence: CASSLRRARFGQPNTGELFF. CDR3 in DNA: TGTGCCAGCAGCTTAAGGAGGGCGAGGTTTGGACAGCCGAACACCGGGGAGCTGTTTTTT. The chain recombines TRBV11-2 with TRBJ2-2; D assignment may be TRBD1 or TRBD2 (6 bases each). The V end lost 2 bases, the J end lost 0 bases, and 22 bases lay between the germline ends. The CDR3 has 20 amino acids. Germline V gene sequence: CDR1 SGHAT, CDR2 FQNNGV.

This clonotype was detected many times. The CDR3 DNA is TGTGCCAGCAACTTGGGAGGACTAACCGGCGAGCAGTACTTC. Translated, it gives CASNLGGLTGEQYF. The chain carries TRBV27 and TRBJ2-7; D perhaps matches TRBD2 (6 bases). This CDR3 is built from 14 residues. The germline CDR1 and CDR2 sequences are MNHEY and SMNVEV (reference sequence). Between the trimmed V and J ends, which lost 7 bases and 6 bases, there was a span of 19 bases.

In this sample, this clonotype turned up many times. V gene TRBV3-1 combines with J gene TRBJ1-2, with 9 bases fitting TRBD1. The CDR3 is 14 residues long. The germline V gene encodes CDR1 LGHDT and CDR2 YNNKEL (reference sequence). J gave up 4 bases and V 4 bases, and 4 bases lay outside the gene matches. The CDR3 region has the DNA TGTGCCAGCAGCCGGGACAGGGTTGGCTATGGCTACACCTTC. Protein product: CASSRDRVGYGYTF.

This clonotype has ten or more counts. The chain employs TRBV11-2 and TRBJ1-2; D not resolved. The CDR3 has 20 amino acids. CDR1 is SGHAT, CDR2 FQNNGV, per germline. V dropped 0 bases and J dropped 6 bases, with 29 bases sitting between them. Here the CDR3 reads CASSLDRPPGFTRRENGYTF. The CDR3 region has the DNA TGTGCCAGCAGCTTAGATCGGCCTCCGGGATTTACGAGACGAGAGAATGGCTACACCTTC.

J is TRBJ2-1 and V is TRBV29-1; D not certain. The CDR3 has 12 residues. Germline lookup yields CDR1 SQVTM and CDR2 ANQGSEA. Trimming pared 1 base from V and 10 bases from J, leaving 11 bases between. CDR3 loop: CSVEANVLEQFF. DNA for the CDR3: TGCAGCGTTGAAGCTAATGTCTTGGAGCAGTTCTTC.

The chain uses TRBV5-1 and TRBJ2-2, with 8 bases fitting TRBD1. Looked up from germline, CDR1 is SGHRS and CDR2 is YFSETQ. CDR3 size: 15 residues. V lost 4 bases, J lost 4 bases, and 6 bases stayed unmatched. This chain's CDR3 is CASSLGQGTTGELFF. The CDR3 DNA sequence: TGCGCCAGCAGCCTCGGACAGGGTACCACCGGGGAGCTGTTTTTT.

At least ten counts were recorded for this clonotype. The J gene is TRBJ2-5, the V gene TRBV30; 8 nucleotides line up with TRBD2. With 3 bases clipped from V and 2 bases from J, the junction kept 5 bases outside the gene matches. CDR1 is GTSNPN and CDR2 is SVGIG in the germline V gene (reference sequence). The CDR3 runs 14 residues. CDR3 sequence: CAWSTSGVQETQYF. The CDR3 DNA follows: TGTGCCTGGAGCACTAGCGGAGTTCAAGAGACCCAGTACTTC.

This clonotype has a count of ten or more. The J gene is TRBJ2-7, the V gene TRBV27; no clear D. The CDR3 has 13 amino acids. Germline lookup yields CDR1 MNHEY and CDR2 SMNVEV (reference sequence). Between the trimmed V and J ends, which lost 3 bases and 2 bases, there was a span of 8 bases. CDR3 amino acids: CASSLVPTYEQYF. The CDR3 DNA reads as TGTGCCAGCAGTTTGGTCCCGACCTACGAGCAGTACTTC.

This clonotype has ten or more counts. CDR3 amino acids: CASRRGSSYNEQFF. The CDR3 nucleotides are TGTGCCAGCAGGCGCGGGAGCTCCTACAATGAGCAGTTCTTC. The gene calls are TRBV28 and TRBJ2-1, with 7 bases matching TRBD2. CDR3 length equals 14 residues. Germline V gene sequence: CDR1 MDHEN, CDR2 SYDVKM. The V and J ends lost 6 bases and 0 bases, in that order; junction bases with no gene match: 2.

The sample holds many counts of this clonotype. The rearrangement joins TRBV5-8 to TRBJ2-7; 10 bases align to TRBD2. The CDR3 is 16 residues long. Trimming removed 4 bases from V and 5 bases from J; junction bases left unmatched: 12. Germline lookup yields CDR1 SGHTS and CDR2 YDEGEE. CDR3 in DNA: TGTGCCAGCAGCCAGAATCGTGGGACTAGCGTTCACGAGCAGTACTTC. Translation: CASSQNRGTSVHEQYF.

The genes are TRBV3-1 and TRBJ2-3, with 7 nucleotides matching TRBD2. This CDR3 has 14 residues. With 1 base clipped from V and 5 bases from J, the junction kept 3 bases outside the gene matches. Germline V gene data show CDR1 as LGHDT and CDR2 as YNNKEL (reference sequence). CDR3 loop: CASSQGSSGDTQYF. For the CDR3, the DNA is TGTGCCAGCAGCCAAGGTTCTAGCGGAGATACGCAGTATTTT.

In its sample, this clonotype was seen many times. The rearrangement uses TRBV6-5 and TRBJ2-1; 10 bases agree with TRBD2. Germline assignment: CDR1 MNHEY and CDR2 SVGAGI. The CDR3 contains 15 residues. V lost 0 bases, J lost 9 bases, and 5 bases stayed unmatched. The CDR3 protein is CASSYSGLASGEQFF. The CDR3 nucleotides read TGTGCCAGCAGTTACTCGGGACTAGCGTCGGGTGAGCAGTTCTTC.

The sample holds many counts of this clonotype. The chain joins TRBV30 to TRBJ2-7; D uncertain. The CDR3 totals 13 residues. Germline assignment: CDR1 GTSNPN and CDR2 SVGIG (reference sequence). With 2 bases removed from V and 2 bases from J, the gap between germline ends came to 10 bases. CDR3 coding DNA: TGTGCCTGGAGTTATTCCTCACCCTACGAGCAGTACTTC. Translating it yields CAWSYSSPYEQYF. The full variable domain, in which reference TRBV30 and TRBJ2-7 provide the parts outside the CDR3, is SQTIHQWPATLVQPVGSPLSLECTVEGTSNPNLYWYRQAAGRGLQLLFYSVGIGQISSEVPQNLSASRPQDRQFILSSKKLLLSDSGFYLCAWSYSSPYEQYFGPGTRLTVT.

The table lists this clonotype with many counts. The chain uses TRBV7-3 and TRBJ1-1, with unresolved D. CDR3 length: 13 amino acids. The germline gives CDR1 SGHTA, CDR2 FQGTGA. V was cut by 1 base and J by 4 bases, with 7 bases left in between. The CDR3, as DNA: TGTGCCAGCAGCTTAAGCCCCAGCACTGAAGCTTTCTTT. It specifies CASSLSPSTEAFF. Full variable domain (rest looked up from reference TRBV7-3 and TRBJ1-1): GAGVSQTPSNKVTEKGKYVELRCDPISGHTALYWYRQSLGQGPEFLIYFQGTGAADDSGLPNDRFFAVRPEGSVSTLKIQRTERGDSAVYLCASSLSPSTEAFFGQGTRLTVV.

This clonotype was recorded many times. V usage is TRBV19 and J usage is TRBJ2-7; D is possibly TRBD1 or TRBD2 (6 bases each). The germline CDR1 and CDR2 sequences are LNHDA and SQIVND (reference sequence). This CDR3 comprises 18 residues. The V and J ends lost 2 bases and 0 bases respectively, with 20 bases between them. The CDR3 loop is CASSISTGGSAGSYEQYF. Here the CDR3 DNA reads TGTGCCAGTAGTATATCGACAGGAGGATCAGCGGGCTCCTACGAGCAGTACTTC.

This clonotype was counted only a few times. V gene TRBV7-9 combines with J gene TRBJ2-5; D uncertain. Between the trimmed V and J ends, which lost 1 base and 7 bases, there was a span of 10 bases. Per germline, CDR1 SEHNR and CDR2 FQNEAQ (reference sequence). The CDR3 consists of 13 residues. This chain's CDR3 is CASSLEALATQYF. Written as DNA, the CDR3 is TGTGCCAGCAGCTTAGAAGCCCTTGCGACCCAGTACTTC.

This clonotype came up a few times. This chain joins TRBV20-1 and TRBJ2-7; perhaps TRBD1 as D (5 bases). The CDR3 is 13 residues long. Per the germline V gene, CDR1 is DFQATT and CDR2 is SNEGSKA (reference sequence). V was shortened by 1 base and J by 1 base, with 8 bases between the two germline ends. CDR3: CSARADRSYEQYF. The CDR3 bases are TGCAGTGCTAGAGCAGACAGATCCTACGAGCAGTACTTC.

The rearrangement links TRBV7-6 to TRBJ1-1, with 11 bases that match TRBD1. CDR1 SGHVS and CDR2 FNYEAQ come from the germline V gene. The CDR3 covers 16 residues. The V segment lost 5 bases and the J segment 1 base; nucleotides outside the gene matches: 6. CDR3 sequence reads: CASSRPGTGGNTEAFF. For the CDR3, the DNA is TGTGCCAGCAGCCGTCCCGGGACAGGGGGGAACACTGAAGCTTTCTTT. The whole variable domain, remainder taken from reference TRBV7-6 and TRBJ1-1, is GAGVSQSPRYKVTKRGQDVALRCDPISGHVSLYWYRQALGQGPEFLTYFNYEAQQDKSGLPNDRFSAERPEGSISTLTIQRTEQRDSAMYRCASSRPGTGGNTEAFFGQGTRLTVV.